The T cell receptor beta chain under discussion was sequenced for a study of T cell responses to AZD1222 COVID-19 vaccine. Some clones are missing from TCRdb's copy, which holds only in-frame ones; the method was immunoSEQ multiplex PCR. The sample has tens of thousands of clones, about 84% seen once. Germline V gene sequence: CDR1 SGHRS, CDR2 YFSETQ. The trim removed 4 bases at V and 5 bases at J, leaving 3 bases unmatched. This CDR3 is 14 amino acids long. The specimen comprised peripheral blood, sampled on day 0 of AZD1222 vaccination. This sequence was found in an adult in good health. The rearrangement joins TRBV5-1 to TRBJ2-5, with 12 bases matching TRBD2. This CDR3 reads CASSGTSGRETQYF. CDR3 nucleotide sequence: TGCGCCAGCAGCGGCACTAGCGGGAGGGAGACCCAGTACTTC.